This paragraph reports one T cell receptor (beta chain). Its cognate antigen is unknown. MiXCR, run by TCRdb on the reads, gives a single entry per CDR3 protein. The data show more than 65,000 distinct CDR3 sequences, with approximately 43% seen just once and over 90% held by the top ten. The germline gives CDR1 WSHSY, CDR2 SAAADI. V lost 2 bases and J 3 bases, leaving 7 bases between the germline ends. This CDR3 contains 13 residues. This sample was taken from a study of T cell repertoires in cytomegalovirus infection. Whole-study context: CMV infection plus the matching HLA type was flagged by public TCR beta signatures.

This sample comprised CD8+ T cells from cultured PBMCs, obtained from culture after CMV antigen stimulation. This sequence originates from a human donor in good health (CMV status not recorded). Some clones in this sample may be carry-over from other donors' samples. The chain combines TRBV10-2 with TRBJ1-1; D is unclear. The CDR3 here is CASSEGRDTEAFF. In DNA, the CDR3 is TGCGCCAGCAGTGAGGGGAGGGACACTGAAGCTTTCTTT.